A single sample gave rise to the 22 T cell receptor beta chains below, sequenced in a study of cytomegalovirus exposure and HLA in healthy donors. TCRdb keeps only in-frame clones here, not all; method: immunoSEQ multiplex PCR. The sample has about 68,000 clones, approximately 90% seen once. Sequences were obtained from PBMCs. The receptors here all came from a man younger than 35 in good health and CMV-seronegative.

The V call is TRBV6-1, the J call TRBJ1-5; 7 bases agree with TRBD1. From germline, CDR1 is MNHNS and CDR2 SASEGT. This CDR3 spans 14 amino acids. J gave up 12 bases and V 2 bases, and 10 bases lay outside the gene matches. Here the CDR3 reads CASSEMTGFLFQHF. The CDR3 DNA reads TGTGCCAGCAGTGAAATGACAGGGTTCCTGTTCCAGCATTTT.

V and J are TRBV5-1 and TRBJ2-5; the D gene is possibly TRBD1 (6 bases). Germline CDR1 and CDR2: SGHRS and YFSETQ. Trimming removed 3 bases from V and 2 bases from J, with 11 bases in between. This CDR3 region has 14 residues. CDR3 residues: CASSSRTDQETQYF. CDR3 bases: TGCGCCAGCAGCTCCAGGACAGATCAAGAGACCCAGTACTTC.

The rearrangement uses TRBV30 and TRBJ2-5, with TRBD1 identical over 8 bases. The CDR3 totals 13 residues. Germline assignment: CDR1 GTSNPN and CDR2 SVGIG (reference sequence). V trimming: 3 bases; J trimming: 7 bases; junction bases outside the gene matches: 7. Written as DNA, the CDR3 is TGTGCCTGGAGCCAGCGGACAGGGATGACCCAGTACTTC. It codes for CAWSQRTGMTQYF. Using reference TRBV30 and TRBJ2-5 for the parts outside the CDR3, the full variable domain is SQTIHQWPATLVQPVGSPLSLECTVEGTSNPNLYWYRQAAGRGLQLLFYSVGIGQISSEVPQNLSASRPQDRQFILSSKKLLLSDSGFYLCAWSQRTGMTQYFGPGTRLLVL.

V is TRBV9 and J is TRBJ1-2; 7 bases fit TRBD1. The length of the CDR3 is 14 residues. Germline CDR1 is SGDLS and CDR2 is YYNGEE. Trimming at V came to 3 bases and at J to 3 bases, leaving 5 bases not matched to a gene. The CDR3 sequence: CASSGTDRDYGYTF. The CDR3 region has the DNA TGTGCCAGCAGCGGGACAGACAGGGACTATGGCTACACCTTC.

V and J are TRBV5-4 and TRBJ2-1; D is unresolved. Trimming removed 4 bases at V and 0 bases at J, with 11 bases between. CDR3 size: 15 residues. The germline gives CDR1 SGHNT, CDR2 YYREEE (reference sequence). The CDR3 protein is CASSHYSSSYNEQFF. The CDR3 DNA reads TGTGCCAGCAGCCATTACTCGAGCTCCTACAATGAGCAGTTCTTC. Filled out from reference TRBV5-4 and TRBJ2-1, the complete variable domain reads ETGVTQSPTHLIKTRGQQVTLRCSSQSGHNTVSWYQQALGQGPQFIFQYYREEENGRGNFPPRFSGLQFPNYSSELNVNALELDDSALYLCASSHYSSSYNEQFFGPGTRLTVL.

This chain connects TRBV19 to TRBJ2-1; D may be TRBD2 (5 bases). V was shortened by 3 bases and J by 0 bases, with 12 bases between the two germline ends. Per the germline V gene, CDR1 is LNHDA and CDR2 is SQIVND (reference sequence). This CDR3 region has 16 residues. The CDR3 sequence: CASSIERRHSYNEQFF. The CDR3 DNA reads as TGTGCCAGTAGTATTGAGCGGAGACACTCCTACAATGAGCAGTTCTTC.

The chain combines TRBV7-2 with TRBJ1-5; 8 nucleotides agree with TRBD1. Trimming at V came to 3 bases and at J to 7 bases, leaving 8 bases not matched to a gene. This CDR3 contains 15 residues. CDR1 and CDR2 from the germline V gene are SGHTA and FQGNSA. For the CDR3, the DNA is TGTGCCAGCAGCTTTACTGGGACAGGAAACCAGCCCCAGCATTTT. It specifies CASSFTGTGNQPQHF.

The CDR3 DNA is TGTGCCAGCGGCCTTGTAGCGGGAGGTCCCTACGAGCAGTACTTC. This gives the protein CASGLVAGGPYEQYF. This chain uses TRBV27 with TRBJ2-7; TRBD2 agrees at 10 bases. CDR1 and CDR2 from the germline V gene are MNHEY and SMNVEV (reference sequence). The V gene end was trimmed by 8 bases and the J gene end by 2 bases; junction bases not matched to a gene: 9. There are 15 residues in the CDR3.

The chain uses TRBV9 and TRBJ2-6; D gene uncertain. This CDR3 contains 16 residues. V lost 4 bases, J lost 2 bases, and 13 bases lay in between. The germline CDR1 and CDR2 sequences are SGDLS and YYNGEE. DNA of the CDR3: TGTGCCAGCAGCCTAGATCAGTATACTGGGGCCAACGTCCTGACTTTC. It is translated as CASSLDQYTGANVLTF.

The chain has TRBV28 and TRBJ1-1; D is unresolved. Germline V CDR1 and CDR2: MDHEN, SYDVKM. The CDR3 runs to 13 residues. V was shortened by 3 bases and J by 1 base, with 6 bases between the two germline ends. In DNA, the CDR3 is TGTGCCAGCAGTTTTCGTAAGAACACTGAAGCTTTCTTT. It is translated as CASSFRKNTEAFF.

This chain joins TRBV9 and TRBJ2-4; TRBD2 matches at 12 bases. The J segment lost 7 bases and the V segment lost 3 bases, leaving 5 bases of the junction unmatched. The germline V gene encodes CDR1 SGDLS and CDR2 YYNGEE. The CDR3 sequence is 15 residues long. Here the CDR3 reads CASSASGTSGNIQYF. The CDR3 DNA reads as TGTGCCAGCAGCGCCTCCGGGACTAGCGGGAACATTCAGTACTTC.

V gene TRBV13 combines with J gene TRBJ2-7; 9 nucleotides line up with TRBD2. The length of the CDR3 is 15 residues. V lost 5 bases and J lost 9; bases outside the gene matches: 14. CDR1 and CDR2 from the germline V gene are PRHDT and FYEKMQ (reference sequence). This chain's CDR3 is CASSTRSGGRAWQYF. CDR3 sequence (DNA): TGTGCCAGCAGCACAAGGTCTGGCGGGAGGGCCTGGCAGTACTTC.

This clone came up once. The chain recombines TRBV29-1 with TRBJ2-1; perhaps TRBD2 as D (6 bases). This CDR3 has 14 amino acids. Germline V CDR1 and CDR2: SQVTM, ANQGSEA. The ends were cut back, 6 bases at V and 4 bases at J, with 16 bases in the middle. The CDR3 DNA sequence: TGCAGCGTCCCCCTTGGCGGGACTTACAATGAGCAGTTCTTC. It yields the protein CSVPLGGTYNEQFF.

The V and J genes are TRBV6-5 and TRBJ2-3; 9 nucleotides align to TRBD2. CDR1 MNHEY and CDR2 SVGAGI come from the germline V gene. J gave up 5 bases and V 2 bases, and 5 bases lay outside the gene matches. The CDR3 covers 15 residues. For the CDR3, the DNA is TGTGCCAGCAGTTACGGCGGGAGGGCCGGAGATACGCAGTATTTT. Protein product: CASSYGGRAGDTQYF.

The chain recombines TRBV5-4 with TRBJ2-5, with 8 bases that match TRBD1. The V segment lost 5 bases and the J segment 2 bases; nucleotides outside the gene matches: 5. This CDR3 region has 14 residues. Germline CDR1 reads SGHNT; CDR2 reads YYREEE (reference sequence). The CDR3 is CASSTGQGQETQYF. CDR3 DNA sequence: TGTGCCAGCAGTACAGGACAGGGACAAGAGACCCAGTACTTC.

This clone was detected a few times. The J gene is TRBJ1-4, the V gene TRBV5-5, with D perhaps TRBD1 (6 bases). The germline gives CDR1 SGHKS, CDR2 YYEKEE (reference sequence). Trimming cost V 5 bases and J 6 bases, with 11 bases left between them. This CDR3 is built from 13 residues. CDR3 in amino acids: CASRAGADEKLFF. The CDR3 region has the DNA TGTGCCAGCAGAGCGGGGGCAGATGAAAAACTGTTTTTT.

This chain connects TRBV5-4 to TRBJ1-2; 8 bases map to TRBD1. This CDR3 region has 14 residues. The germline CDR1 and CDR2 sequences are SGHNT and YYREEE (reference sequence). The V gene end was trimmed by 3 bases and the J gene end by 5 bases; junction bases not matched to a gene: 6. As DNA, the CDR3 is TGTGCCAGCAGCTCCTACAGGGGGAGGTATGGCTACACCTTC. It yields the protein CASSSYRGRYGYTF.

This chain joins TRBV7-6 and TRBJ2-3, with no clear D. Per the germline V gene, CDR1 is SGHVS and CDR2 is FNYEAQ. Trimming took 1 base from V and 6 from J, leaving 17 bases between them. The CDR3 has 16 amino acids. The CDR3 reads CASSLVAPSHTDTQYF. Here the CDR3 DNA reads TGTGCCAGCAGCTTAGTGGCTCCCTCCCACACGGATACGCAGTATTTT. Looking up the rest from reference TRBV7-6 and TRBJ2-3 gives the full variable domain: GAGVSQSPRYKVTKRGQDVALRCDPISGHVSLYWYRQALGQGPEFLTYFNYEAQQDKSGLPNDRFSAERPEGSISTLTIQRTEQRDSAMYRCASSLVAPSHTDTQYFGPGTRLTVL.

This chain links TRBV18 with TRBJ1-1, with 8 bases identical to TRBD1. Germline loops: CDR1 KGHSH, CDR2 LQKENI. CDR3 length equals 14 residues. Germline trimming cut 3 bases from V and 1 base from J; bases unmatched to any gene: 1. The CDR3 reads CASSPRGPNTEAFF. The CDR3 DNA reads as TGTGCCAGCTCACCCAGGGGGCCGAACACTGAAGCTTTCTTT.

The V call is TRBV7-2, the J call TRBJ1-5; 7 bases fit TRBD1. Trimming took 2 bases from V and 0 from J; bases not matched to a gene: 4. Germline lookup yields CDR1 SGHTA and CDR2 FQGNSA. This CDR3 region has 16 residues. For the CDR3, the DNA is TGTGCCAGCAGCTTAAGAGGGGGCACTAGCAATCAGCCCCAGCATTTT. Translation: CASSLRGGTSNQPQHF.

This chain uses TRBV18 with TRBJ2-1, with TRBD1 matching over 9 bases. The CDR3 covers 16 residues. CDR1 and CDR2 (germline): KGHSH, LQKENI. V lost 5 bases to trimming and J lost 0 bases; unmatched junction nucleotides: 5. For the CDR3, the DNA is TGTGCCAGCTCATCTCGGACAGGGGACTCCTACAATGAGCAGTTCTTC. Translated: CASSSRTGDSYNEQFF.

The genes are TRBV9 and TRBJ2-5; D remains unclear. The CDR3 length is 13 residues. V dropped 1 base and J dropped 5 bases, with 9 bases sitting between them. Per germline, CDR1 SGDLS and CDR2 YYNGEE. The CDR3 DNA sequence: TGTGCCAGCAGCGTATACATGGAGGAGACCCAGTACTTC. Its protein product is CASSVYMEETQYF.